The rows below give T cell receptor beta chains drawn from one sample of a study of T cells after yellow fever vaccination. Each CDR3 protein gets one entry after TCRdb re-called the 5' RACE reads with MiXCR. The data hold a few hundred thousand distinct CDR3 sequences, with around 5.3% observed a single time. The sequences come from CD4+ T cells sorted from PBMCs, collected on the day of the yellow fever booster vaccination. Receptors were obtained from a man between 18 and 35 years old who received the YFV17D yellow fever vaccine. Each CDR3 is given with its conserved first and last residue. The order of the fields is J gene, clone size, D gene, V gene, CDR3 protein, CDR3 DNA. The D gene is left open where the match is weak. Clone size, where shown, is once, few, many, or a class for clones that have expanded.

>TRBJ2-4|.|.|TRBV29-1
CSAGALGRKNIQYF
TGCAGCGCCGGGGCCCTGGGACGGAAAAACATTCAGTACTTC
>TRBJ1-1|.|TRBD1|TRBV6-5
CASSYSKVALRGQFEAFF
TGTGCCAGCAGTTACTCGAAGGTAGCTCTCAGGGGGCAATTTGAAGCTTTCTTT
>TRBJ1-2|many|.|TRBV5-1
CASSQDSPNYGYTF
TGCGCCAGCAGCCAAGACAGCCCTAACTATGGCTACACCTTC
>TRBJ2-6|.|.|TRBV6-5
CASRARVGANSPGANVLTF
TGTGCCAGCAGGGCCCGCGTGGGGGCCAACTCCCCTGGGGCCAACGTCCTGACTTTC
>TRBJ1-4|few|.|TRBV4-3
CASSQDLTGTNEKLFF
TGCGCCAGCAGCCAAGATCTAACCGGCACTAATGAAAAACTGTTTTTT
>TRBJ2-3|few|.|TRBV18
CASSPIFRQPDTQYF
TGTGCCAGCTCACCAATATTTCGACAGCCAGATACGCAGTATTTT
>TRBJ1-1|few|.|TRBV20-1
CGIRWNTEAFF
TGCGGGATTAGATGGAACACTGAAGCTTTCTTT
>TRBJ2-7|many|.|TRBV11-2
CASSLVSEYEQYF
TGTGCCAGCAGCTTAGTGTCAGAATACGAGCAGTACTTC
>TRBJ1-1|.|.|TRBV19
CASMGGWNTEAFF
TGTGCCAGTATGGGGGGGTGGAACACTGAAGCTTTCTTT
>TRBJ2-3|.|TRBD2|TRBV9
CASSSLGGEDTQYF
TGTGCCAGCAGCTCGCTTGGGGGGGAAGATACGCAGTATTTT
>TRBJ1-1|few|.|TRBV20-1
CSADLQGFMNTEAFF
TGCAGTGCGGACCTCCAGGGGTTCATGAACACTGAAGCTTTCTTT
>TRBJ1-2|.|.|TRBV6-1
CASSEPGNYGYTF
TGTGCCAGCAGTGAACCAGGGAACTATGGCTACACCTTC
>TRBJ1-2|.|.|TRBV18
CASSHRDKDYGYTF
TGTGCCAGCTCACACCGGGACAAAGACTATGGCTACACCTTC
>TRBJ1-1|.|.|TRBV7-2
CASSLGPDPNTEAFF
TGTGCCAGCAGCTTAGGCCCAGACCCGAACACTGAAGCTTTCTTT
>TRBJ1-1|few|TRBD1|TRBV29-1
CSVDLQGGTEAFF
TGCAGCGTTGACCTGCAGGGGGGCACTGAAGCTTTCTTT
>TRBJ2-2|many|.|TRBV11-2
CASSLSGSAGELFF
TGTGCCAGCAGCTTAAGTGGCAGCGCCGGGGAGCTGTTTTTT
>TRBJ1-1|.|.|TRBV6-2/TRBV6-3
CASSSISLGTEAFF
TGTGCCAGCAGTTCCATCTCCCTTGGGACGGAAGCTTTCTTT
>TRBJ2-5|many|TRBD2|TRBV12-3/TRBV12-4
CASISSGEETQYF
TGTGCCAGCATATCCAGCGGGGAAGAGACCCAGTACTTC
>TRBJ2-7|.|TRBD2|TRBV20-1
CSARQTSGGAYEQYF
TGCAGTGCTAGACAAACTAGCGGGGGGGCTTACGAGCAGTACTTC
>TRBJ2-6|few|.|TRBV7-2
CASSTYYSGANVLTF
TGTGCCAGCAGCACCTATTACTCTGGGGCCAACGTCCTGACTTTC
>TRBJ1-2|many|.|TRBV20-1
CSAPRDFGAGYTF
.
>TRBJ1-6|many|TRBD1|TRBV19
CASSMEDRGSPLHF
TGTGCCAGTAGTATGGAGGACAGGGGATCACCCCTCCACTTT
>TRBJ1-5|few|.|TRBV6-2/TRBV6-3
CASRYEQGVNQPQHF
TGTGCCAGCAGGTACGAACAGGGTGTGAATCAGCCCCAGCATTTT
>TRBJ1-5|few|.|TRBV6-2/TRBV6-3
CASSYGPAVNQPQHF
TGTGCCAGCAGTTACGGCCCGGCGGTCAATCAGCCCCAGCATTTT
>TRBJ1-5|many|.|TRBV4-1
CASSQDVRGNQPQHF
TGCGCCAGCAGCCAAGACGTAAGGGGCAATCAGCCCCAGCATTTT
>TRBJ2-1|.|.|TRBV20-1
CSARGIRAAGQFF
TGCAGTGCTAGAGGTATCCGGGCGGCCGGGCAGTTCTTC
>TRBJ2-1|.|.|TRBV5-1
CASSLNRDREQFF
TGCGCCAGCAGCTTGAACAGGGATCGGGAGCAGTTCTTC
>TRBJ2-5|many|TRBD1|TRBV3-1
CASSQRGQGETQYF
TGTGCCAGCAGCCAGAGGGGACAGGGAGAGACCCAGTACTTC
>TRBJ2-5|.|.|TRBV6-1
CASSEPPGRGETQYF
TGTGCCAGCAGTGAACCCCCCGGCAGGGGTGAGACCCAGTACTTC